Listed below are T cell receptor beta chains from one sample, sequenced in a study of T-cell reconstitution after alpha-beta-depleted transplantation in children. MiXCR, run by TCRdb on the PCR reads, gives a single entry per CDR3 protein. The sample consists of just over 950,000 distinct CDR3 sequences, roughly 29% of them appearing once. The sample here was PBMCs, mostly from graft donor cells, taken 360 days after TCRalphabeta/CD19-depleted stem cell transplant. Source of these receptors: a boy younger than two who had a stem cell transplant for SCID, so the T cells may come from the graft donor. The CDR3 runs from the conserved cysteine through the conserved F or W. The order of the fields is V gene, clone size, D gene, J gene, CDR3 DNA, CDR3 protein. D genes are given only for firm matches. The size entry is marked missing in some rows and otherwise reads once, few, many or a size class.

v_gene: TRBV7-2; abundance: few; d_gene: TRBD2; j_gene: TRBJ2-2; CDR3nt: TGTGCCAGCAGCGTATCGACTAGCGGGGGACCTGGGGAGCTGTTTTTT; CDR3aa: CASSVSTSGGPGELFF
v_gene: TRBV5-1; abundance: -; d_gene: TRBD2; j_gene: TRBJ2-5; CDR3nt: TGCGCCAGCAGCTTGGCCCTAGCGGGGGGGCCGGGAGAGACCCAGTACTTC; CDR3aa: CASSLALAGGPGETQYF
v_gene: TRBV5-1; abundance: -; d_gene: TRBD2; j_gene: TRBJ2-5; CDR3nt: TGCGCCAGCAGCGTAGCGGGGGCTCAAGAGACCCAGTACTTC; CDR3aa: CASSVAGAQETQYF
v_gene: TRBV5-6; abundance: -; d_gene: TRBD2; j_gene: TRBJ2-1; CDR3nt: TGTGCCAGCAGCTTCGGGGGGGGGCTTGGCTACAATGAGCAGTTCTTC; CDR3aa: CASSFGGGLGYNEQFF
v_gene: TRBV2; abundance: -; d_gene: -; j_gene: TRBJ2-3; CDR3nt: TGTGCCAGCAGTTTCAGGGCGGTCGGCACAGATACGCAGTATTTT; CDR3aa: CASSFRAVGTDTQYF
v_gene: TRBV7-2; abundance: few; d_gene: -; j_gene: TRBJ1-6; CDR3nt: TGTGCCAGCAGCTTTCAGCCCGGTAGCTCCTATAATTCACCCCTCCACTTT; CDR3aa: CASSFQPGSSYNSPLHF
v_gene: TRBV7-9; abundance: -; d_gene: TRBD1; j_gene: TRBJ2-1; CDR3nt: TGTGCCAGCAGCACACAGGGGGCGTCCTACAATGAGCAGTTCTTC; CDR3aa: CASSTQGASYNEQFF
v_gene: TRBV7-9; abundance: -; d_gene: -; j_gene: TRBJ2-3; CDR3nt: TGTGCCAGCAGCCAAAGCGGGCTCAGCACAGATACGCAGTATTTT; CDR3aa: CASSQSGLSTDTQYF
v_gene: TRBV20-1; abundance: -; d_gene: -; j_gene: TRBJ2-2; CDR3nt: TGCAGTGCTAAAAACAGCGAAACGAACACCGGGGAGCTGTTTTTT; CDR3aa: CSAKNSETNTGELFF
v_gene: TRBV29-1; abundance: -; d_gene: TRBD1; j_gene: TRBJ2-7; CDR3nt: TGCAGCGCCACGGGACAGCCCTACGAGCAGTACTTC; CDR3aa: CSATGQPYEQYF
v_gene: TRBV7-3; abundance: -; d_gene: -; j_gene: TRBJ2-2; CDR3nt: TGTGCCAGCAGCTTAAGACACCTCGGGGAGCTGTTTTTT; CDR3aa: CASSLRHLGELFF
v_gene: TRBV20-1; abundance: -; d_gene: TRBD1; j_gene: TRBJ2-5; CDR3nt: TGCAGTGCTAGTACTCCCGGGACAGGGGAAGAGACCCAGTACTTC; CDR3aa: CSASTPGTGEETQYF
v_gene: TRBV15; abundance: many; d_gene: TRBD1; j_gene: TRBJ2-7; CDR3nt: TGTGCCACCACCTCTTACAGGGGAATCTCCTACGAGCAGTACTTC; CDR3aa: CATTSYRGISYEQYF
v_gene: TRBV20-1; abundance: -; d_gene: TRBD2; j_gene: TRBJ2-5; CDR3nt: TGCAGTGCTAGGGGACGGGCTAGCGGACAAGAGACCCAGTACTTC; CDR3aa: CSARGRASGQETQYF
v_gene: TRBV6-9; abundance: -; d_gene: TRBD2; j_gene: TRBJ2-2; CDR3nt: TGTGCCAGCAGGACCAATAGGACTAGCGGGGGGGCCATGACCGGGGAGCTGTTTTTT; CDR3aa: CASRTNRTSGGAMTGELFF
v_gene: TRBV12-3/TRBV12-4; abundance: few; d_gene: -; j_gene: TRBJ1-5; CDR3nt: TGTGCCAGCACCATCGTGGGGGGGCGAGATCAGCCCCAGCATTTT; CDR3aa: CASTIVGGRDQPQHF
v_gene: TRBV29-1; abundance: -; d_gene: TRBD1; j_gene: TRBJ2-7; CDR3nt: TGCAGCGTGGAGGTGGGACAGGGCTCCTACGAGCAGTACTTC; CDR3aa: CSVEVGQGSYEQYF
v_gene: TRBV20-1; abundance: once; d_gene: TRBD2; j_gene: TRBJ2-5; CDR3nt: TGCAGTGCTTCTAGACGCAAGCTAGCGGGGGGTACAGAGACCCAGTACTTC; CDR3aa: CSASRRKLAGGTETQYF
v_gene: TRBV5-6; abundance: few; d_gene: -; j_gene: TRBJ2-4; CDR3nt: TGTGCCAGCAGCCTCCAGGGTTGGGACGGCAAAAACATTCAGTACTTC; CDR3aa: CASSLQGWDGKNIQYF
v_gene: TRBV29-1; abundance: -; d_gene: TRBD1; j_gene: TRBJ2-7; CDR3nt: TGCAGCGTTGCCGGGACAGGGCGCAAGCAGTACTTC; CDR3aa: CSVAGTGRKQYF
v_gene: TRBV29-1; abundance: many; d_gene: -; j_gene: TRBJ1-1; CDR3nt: TGCAGCGTTGGGCAGGTCTCTGAAGCTTTCTTT; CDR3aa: CSVGQVSEAFF
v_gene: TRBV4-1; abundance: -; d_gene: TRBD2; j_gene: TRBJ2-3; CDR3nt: TGCGCCAGCAGCCAAGGGGGACTAGTACCAGATACGCAGTATTTT; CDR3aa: CASSQGGLVPDTQYF
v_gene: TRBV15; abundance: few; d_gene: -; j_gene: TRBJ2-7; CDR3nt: TGTGCCACCAGCAGAGACGGACGGGGGGAGCAGTACTTC; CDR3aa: CATSRDGRGEQYF
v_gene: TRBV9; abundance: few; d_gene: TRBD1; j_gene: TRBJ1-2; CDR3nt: TGTGCCAGCAAGAAGGGGGCGGAGAACTATGGCTACACCTTC; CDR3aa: CASKKGAENYGYTF